Presented here are 18 T cell receptor beta chains from one specimen sequenced in a study of blood T cell repertoires in COVID-19. The assay was immunoSEQ multiplex PCR, and TCRdb's table has in-frame clones only and misses some. Here the sample spans 300,000 to 350,000 clones, around four fifths being singletons. Sequenced material: peripheral blood. These receptors were collected from a man younger than 45 with active or convalescent COVID-19.

CDR3 coding DNA: TGTGCCAGCAGTTTAGTGAGCGACAGATCAACAGGAATCTATGGCTACACCTTC. It is translated as CASSLVSDRSTGIYGYTF. The V and J genes are TRBV28 and TRBJ1-2; possibly TRBD1 for D (5 bases). Trimming stripped 2 bases from V and 4 bases from J, with 23 bases between. This CDR3 contains 18 residues. Germline values: CDR1 MDHEN, CDR2 SYDVKM.

The J gene is TRBJ2-5, the V gene TRBV6-5; the match to TRBD1 covers 7 bases. J gave up 3 bases and V 5 bases, and 6 bases lay outside the gene matches. The CDR3 contains 14 residues. The V gene's germline CDR1 is MNHEY and CDR2 SVGAGI. CDR3 in DNA: TGTGCCAGCAGTCCCCTCGACAGGGAAGAGACCCAGTACTTC. Translated, it gives CASSPLDREETQYF.

This clone has a handful of counts. The chain links TRBV11-2 to TRBJ1-1, with TRBD1 matching over 9 bases. V was clipped by 5 bases and J by 5 bases; unmatched bases: 9. The CDR3 sequence is 15 residues long. Germline values: CDR1 SGHAT, CDR2 FQNNGV. The CDR3 nucleotides read TGTGCCAGCAGCCCTCTAGACAGGGGGTGGACTGAAGCTTTCTTT. It codes for CASSPLDRGWTEAFF.

This clone turned up a few times. V gene TRBV7-9 combines with J gene TRBJ1-2; D remains ambiguous. Germline V gene data show CDR1 as SEHNR and CDR2 as FQNEAQ (reference sequence). The V end lost 1 base, the J end lost 4 bases, and 16 bases lay between the germline ends. This CDR3 comprises 16 residues. In nucleotides, the CDR3 is TGTGCCAGCAGCTTAGGGGCAACTGGATTGGTCTATGGCTACACCTTC. Protein sequence: CASSLGATGLVYGYTF.

The chain uses TRBV19 and TRBJ2-3; maybe TRBD2 (7 bases). V was cut by 5 bases and J by 1 base, with 19 bases left in between. Looked up from germline, CDR1 is LNHDA and CDR2 is SQIVND (reference sequence). The CDR3 sequence is 17 residues long. CDR3 nucleotides: TGTGCCAGTAGTCTCGCGGGGGCCCCCTGGGGCACAGATACGCAGTATTTT. It is translated as CASSLAGAPWGTDTQYF. Full variable domain (missing parts from reference TRBV19 and TRBJ2-3): DGGITQSPKYLFRKEGQNVTLSCEQNLNHDAMYWYRQDPGQGLRLIYYSQIVNDFQKGDIAEGYSVSREKKESFPLTVTSAQKNPTAFYLCASSLAGAPWGTDTQYFGPGTRLTVL.

This clone was found a few times. The chain employs TRBV9 and TRBJ2-7, with D unclear. This CDR3 is built from 14 residues. The ends were cut back, 0 bases at V and 2 bases at J, with 9 bases in the middle. Germline CDR1 and CDR2: SGDLS and YYNGEE. CDR3 loop: CASSVGRNTYEQYF. In DNA, the CDR3 is TGTGCCAGCAGCGTAGGCAGAAATACCTACGAGCAGTACTTC.

This rearrangement joins TRBV10-3 to TRBJ2-2; D might be TRBD1 (6 bases). The CDR3 totals 16 residues. V lost 5 bases and J 0 bases, leaving 13 bases between the germline ends. Germline CDR1 and CDR2: ENHRY and SYGVKD. CDR3 region: CAISFLGAANTGELFF. The DNA of the CDR3 is TGTGCCATCAGTTTTTTGGGGGCCGCGAACACCGGGGAGCTGTTTTTT.

Notes on this clone: This sample includes further DNA sequences coding for the same CDR3. DNA of the CDR3: TGTGCCAGCTCACCCCAAGGACAGAACACTGAAGCTTTCTTT. It specifies CASSPQGQNTEAFF. The V gene is TRBV18, the J gene TRBJ1-1, with a possible D match to TRBD1 (5 bases). Trimming pared 3 bases from V and 1 base from J, leaving 9 bases between. The germline CDR1 and CDR2 sequences are KGHSH and LQKENI. The CDR3 length is 14 residues.

V usage is TRBV6-6 and J usage is TRBJ1-2, with 8 bases fitting TRBD1. Per germline, CDR1 MNHNY and CDR2 SVGAGI (reference sequence). The V segment lost 6 bases and the J segment 4 bases; nucleotides outside the gene matches: 7. The CDR3 length is 14 residues. The CDR3 protein is CASRQGGTLYGYTF. The CDR3 bases are TGTGCCAGCAGACAGGGGGGGACACTCTATGGCTACACCTTC.

CDR3 residues: CASSLGGSSNNEQFF. CDR3 nucleotides: TGTGCCAGCAGCTTAGGAGGGTCCTCGAACAATGAGCAGTTCTTC. This chain links TRBV11-3 with TRBJ2-1; D perhaps matches TRBD2 (5 bases). V lost 1 base and J 5 bases, leaving 12 bases between the germline ends. The CDR3 spans 15 residues. Germline-derived CDR1 and CDR2 are SGHNT and YENEEA.

The chain uses TRBV2 and TRBJ1-2, with TRBD1 matching 8 bases. V dropped 2 bases and J dropped 8; count of bases not matched to a gene: 13. CDR1 is SNHLY and CDR2 is FYNNEI in the germline V gene. The CDR3 is 16 amino acids. CDR3 in DNA: TGTGCCAGCAGTGAATATGGACAGGGCGCTTCCTGGGGCTACACCTTC. Its protein product is CASSEYGQGASWGYTF.

This chain joins TRBV19 and TRBJ1-4; D gene unclear. In germline, CDR1 is LNHDA, CDR2 SQIVND (reference sequence). CDR3 length equals 16 residues. The V end was cut by 3 bases, the J end by 2 bases, with 13 bases between. DNA of the CDR3: TGTGCCAGTAGTATTTCCTCGGGTATGACTAATGAAAAACTGTTTTTT. Translated, it gives CASSISSGMTNEKLFF.

The J gene is TRBJ1-5, the V gene TRBV6-6; TRBD1 agrees at 10 bases. CDR1 is MNHNY and CDR2 is SVGAGI in the germline V gene (reference sequence). J gave up 3 bases and V 2 bases, and 4 bases lay outside the gene matches. The CDR3 is 16 amino acids. The CDR3: CASSYPGQGYNQPQHF. The CDR3 region has the DNA TGTGCCAGCAGTTACCCGGGACAGGGGTACAATCAGCCCCAGCATTTT.

This sequence joins TRBV11-3 and TRBJ1-1; D possibly corresponds to TRBD1 (6 bases). V was pared by 10 bases and J by 6 bases, with 21 bases between. This CDR3 contains 14 residues. Germline-derived CDR1 and CDR2 are SGHNT and YENEEA. The CDR3 here is CATSLPDRLPEAFF. CDR3 sequence (DNA): TGTGCCACCTCCCTCCCAGACAGGCTCCCTGAAGCTTTCTTT.

This clone turned up a few times. The same CDR3 can be traced to other DNA sequences in this sample. The genes are TRBV9 and TRBJ1-4, with 9 bases fitting TRBD1. CDR1 is SGDLS and CDR2 is YYNGEE in the germline V gene. The CDR3 is 15 residues long. After removal of 2 bases from V and 7 bases from J, the junction contained 6 bases not matched to a gene. The CDR3 sequence: CASSVRTGEGEKLFF. CDR3 in DNA: TGTGCCAGCAGCGTTCGGACAGGGGAAGGTGAAAAACTGTTTTTT.

The chain recombines TRBV7-2 with TRBJ2-7, with 7 bases that match TRBD1. V gave up 7 bases and J gave up 1 base; unmatched junction bases: 4. CDR3 length equals 13 residues. CDR1 and CDR2 from the germline V gene are SGHTA and FQGNSA. CDR3 DNA: TGTGCCAGCACCGAACAGGGGTCCTACGAGCAGTACTTC. It is translated as CASTEQGSYEQYF.

A few counts support this clone. In the same sample, other DNA sequences code for this CDR3. The chain joins TRBV9 to TRBJ1-4; possible D gene TRBD1, 6 bases. Germline V gene data show CDR1 as SGDLS and CDR2 as YYNGEE. This CDR3 region has 15 residues. V gave up 4 bases and J gave up 2 bases, with 12 bases separating them. The CDR3 region is CASSPRGATNEKLFF. CDR3 in DNA: TGTGCCAGCAGCCCCCGGGGGGCGACTAATGAAAAACTGTTTTTT.

The table lists this clone with a count of one. The V gene is TRBV6-2 or TRBV6-3, the J gene TRBJ1-2; D remains ambiguous. The germline V and J ends were trimmed by 6 bases and 7 bases, with 9 bases remaining between them. The CDR3 has 11 amino acids. The germline gives CDR1 MNHEY, CDR2 SVGEGT. The CDR3 region has the DNA TGTGCCAGCAGCATGTTATTTGGCTACACCTTC. Translated: CASSMLFGYTF.